Listed here are 29 T cell receptor beta chains from one sample, sequenced in a study of technical replicates of blood from several donors. This table comes from immunoSEQ multiplex PCR, and its TCRdb copy is limited to in-frame clones, with some not included. The sample lists about 64,000 clones; 86% were seen once. The sample taken for sequencing was PBMCs. The receptors originated from a human donor in good health. Some clones in this sample may be carry-over from other donors' samples.

This chain connects TRBV6-5 to TRBJ2-7, with 8 bases lining up with TRBD1. The germline V gene has CDR1 MNHEY and CDR2 SVGAGI. Losses at the gene ends were 2 bases for V and 3 bases for J; bases not matched to a gene: 6. The CDR3 sequence is 15 residues long. The CDR3 DNA sequence: TGTGCCAGCAGTTACCGGGCAGGGGGCTTCTACGAGCAGTACTTC. Protein sequence: CASSYRAGGFYEQYF.

The chain recombines TRBV5-4 with TRBJ2-7; TRBD1 agrees at 10 bases. The CDR3 is 15 residues long. V lost 4 bases and J lost 6; bases outside the gene matches: 10. Germline V gene lookup returns CDR1 SGHNT and CDR2 YYREEE (reference sequence). The CDR3 spells CASSISRQGAAEQYF. CDR3 bases: TGTGCCAGCAGCATCTCTAGACAGGGGGCAGCCGAGCAGTACTTC. Full variable domain (remainder filled in from reference TRBV5-4 and TRBJ2-7): ETGVTQSPTHLIKTRGQQVTLRCSSQSGHNTVSWYQQALGQGPQFIFQYYREEENGRGNFPPRFSGLQFPNYSSELNVNALELDDSALYLCASSISRQGAAEQYFGPGTRLTVT.

The rearrangement joins TRBV4-1 to TRBJ1-1, with D hard to call. This CDR3 has 16 amino acids. Trimming stripped 4 bases from V and 3 bases from J, with 18 bases between. Germline V gene sequence: CDR1 MGHRA, CDR2 YSYEKL. The CDR3 DNA is TGCGCCAGCAGCCGCGAGGATCTGGGGAGGCACACTGAAGCTTTCTTT. It specifies CASSREDLGRHTEAFF.

The rearrangement uses TRBV6-6 and TRBJ2-3; 7 positions match TRBD2. CDR1 and CDR2 (germline): MNHNY, SVGAGI (reference sequence). The CDR3 runs to 16 residues. V lost 5 bases, J lost 0 bases, and 8 bases stayed unmatched. The CDR3 coding sequence is TGTGCCAGCAGTCCCGAGGGGAGGGCTAGCACAGATACGCAGTATTTT. Translation: CASSPEGRASTDTQYF.

This chain connects TRBV19 to TRBJ2-7; tentatively, D is TRBD2 (5 bases). V lost 6 bases and J 5 bases, leaving 11 bases between the germline ends. In germline, CDR1 is LNHDA, CDR2 SQIVND (reference sequence). The CDR3 length is 12 residues. The CDR3: CASSGGWDEQYF. CDR3 bases: TGTGCCAGTAGCGGAGGATGGGACGAGCAGTACTTC.

This chain connects TRBV19 to TRBJ2-7; TRBD1 aligns across 10 bases. Looked up from germline, CDR1 is LNHDA and CDR2 is SQIVND (reference sequence). V dropped 6 bases and J dropped 6; count of bases not matched to a gene: 11. The CDR3 is 15 amino acids. The CDR3 protein is CASSKAGTGVGEQYF. Written as DNA, the CDR3 is TGTGCCAGTAGCAAAGCCGGGACAGGGGTTGGCGAGCAGTACTTC.

This chain connects TRBV7-9 to TRBJ2-1; 8 nucleotides align to TRBD2. With V trimmed by 5 bases and J by 6 bases, 6 bases remained unmatched. Germline V gives CDR1 SEHNR, CDR2 FQNEAQ (reference sequence). CDR3 length: 14 amino acids. CDR3 loop: CASSRPGLANEQFF. For the CDR3, the DNA is TGTGCCAGCAGCCGACCAGGACTAGCCAATGAGCAGTTCTTC.

The chain carries TRBV6-1 and TRBJ1-1; 7 positions agree with TRBD1. The CDR3 is 13 amino acids. V shed 6 bases and J 11 bases; nucleotides not matched to a gene: 12. CDR1 is MNHNS, CDR2 SASEGT, per germline. The CDR3 bases are TGTGCCAGCAGAAGGGACAGCCCGACTAGGGCTTTCTTT. This sequence encodes CASRRDSPTRAFF.

V gene TRBV5-1 combines with J gene TRBJ2-7, with D maybe TRBD2 (6 bases). Germline lookup yields CDR1 SGHRS and CDR2 YFSETQ. The CDR3 extends over 12 amino acids. Between the trimmed V and J ends, which lost 4 bases and 3 bases, there was a span of 8 bases. CDR3 residues: CASSTSNYEQYF. CDR3 coding DNA: TGCGCCAGCAGCACTAGCAACTACGAGCAGTACTTC.

The CDR3, as DNA: TGTGCCAGCAGGACCGGGGTGGGGACAGCTAGCACAGATACGCAGTATTTT. It translates to CASRTGVGTASTDTQYF. The genes are TRBV7-6 and TRBJ2-3, with 7 positions matching TRBD1. V shed 6 bases and J 0 bases; nucleotides not matched to a gene: 12. The germline V gene encodes CDR1 SGHVS and CDR2 FNYEAQ. This CDR3 region has 17 residues. Looking up the rest from reference TRBV7-6 and TRBJ2-3 gives the full variable domain: GAGVSQSPRYKVTKRGQDVALRCDPISGHVSLYWYRQALGQGPEFLTYFNYEAQQDKSGLPNDRFSAERPEGSISTLTIQRTEQRDSAMYRCASRTGVGTASTDTQYFGPGTRLTVL.

The chain couples TRBV5-6 to TRBJ1-3; D might be TRBD1 (6 bases). Trimming shortened V by 4 bases and J by 0 bases, and 14 bases separated the two germline ends. Germline assignment: CDR1 SGHDT and CDR2 YYEEEE. CDR3 length: 16 residues. The CDR3 nucleotides are TGTGCCAGCAGCCGGGGGGCGGGAATCTCTGGAAACACCATATATTTT. As protein: CASSRGAGISGNTIYF.

The chain joins TRBV19 to TRBJ2-1; 9 nucleotides line up with TRBD2. This CDR3 is 15 amino acids long. Germline trimming cut 2 bases from V and 8 bases from J; bases unmatched to any gene: 7. The V gene's germline CDR1 is LNHDA and CDR2 SQIVND (reference sequence). This chain's CDR3 is CASSILGSGSYEQFF. CDR3 bases: TGTGCCAGTAGTATATTGGGTAGCGGGAGCTATGAGCAGTTCTTC.

J is TRBJ2-7 and V is TRBV7-9, with 10 nucleotides matching TRBD1. The CDR3 covers 16 residues. Germline assignment: CDR1 SEHNR and CDR2 FQNEAQ (reference sequence). V shed 4 bases and J 4 bases; nucleotides not matched to a gene: 10. In nucleotides, the CDR3 is TGTGCCAGCAGCTCACATTCGGGACAGGGGTGGTACGAGCAGTACTTC. Translation: CASSSHSGQGWYEQYF.

This clone appeared once. The chain employs TRBV30 and TRBJ2-5; D is possibly TRBD2 (6 bases). There are 14 residues in the CDR3. V was trimmed by 4 bases and J by 2 bases, leaving 14 bases between them. CDR1 is GTSNPN and CDR2 is SVGIG in the germline V gene (reference sequence). DNA for the CDR3: TGTGCCTGGAAGAGACTAGGAGGGCAAGAGACCCAGTACTTC. This gives the protein CAWKRLGGQETQYF. The entire variable domain, with the rest obtained from reference TRBV30 and TRBJ2-5, is as follows: SQTIHQWPATLVQPVGSPLSLECTVEGTSNPNLYWYRQAAGRGLQLLFYSVGIGQISSEVPQNLSASRPQDRQFILSSKKLLLSDSGFYLCAWKRLGGQETQYFGPGTRLLVL.

This chain links TRBV10-2 with TRBJ2-7; TRBD2 matches 11 bases. This CDR3 has 15 residues. Germline V gives CDR1 WSHSY, CDR2 SAAADI. The V and J ends lost 7 bases and 1 base, in that order; junction bases with no gene match: 6. The CDR3 sequence is CASKGGLADSYEQYF. CDR3 DNA sequence: TGCGCCAGCAAAGGGGGACTAGCGGATTCCTACGAGCAGTACTTC.

The J gene is TRBJ2-5, the V gene TRBV5-6; D is undetermined. The CDR3 sequence is 11 residues long. V was pared by 4 bases and J by 4 bases, with 5 bases between. Germline V CDR1 and CDR2: SGHDT, YYEEEE. Here the CDR3 reads CASSTLETQYF. CDR3 DNA: TGTGCCAGCAGCACATTAGAGACCCAGTACTTC.

This chain links TRBV10-2 with TRBJ2-7; D is ambiguous. CDR1 and CDR2 (germline): WSHSY, SAAADI. The V gene lost 8 bases and the J gene lost 0 bases, with 11 bases spanning the gap. The CDR3 spans 13 residues. The CDR3 DNA is TGCGCCAGCGAAGACCGGAGCTCCTACGAGCAGTACTTC. Protein product: CASEDRSSYEQYF.

This chain uses TRBV11-3 with TRBJ2-3, with D tentatively TRBD2 (5 bases). Germline CDR1 SGHNT, CDR2 YENEEA. V was clipped by 2 bases and J by 9 bases, with 9 bases between them. The CDR3 is 12 residues long. Here the CDR3 reads CASSLTRGTQYF. As DNA, the CDR3 is TGTGCCAGCAGCTTAACTCGCGGGACGCAGTATTTT.

This clone is labeled medium-sized. The chain employs TRBV7-9 and TRBJ1-3, with TRBD1 as a possible D gene (6 bases). V shed 5 bases and J shed 7 bases, with 12 bases lying between them. Per germline, CDR1 SEHNR and CDR2 FQNEAQ (reference sequence). The CDR3 consists of 13 residues. This CDR3 is CASSPGGQNTIYF. DNA for the CDR3: TGTGCCAGCAGCCCCGGTGGACAGAACACCATATATTTT.

The chain links TRBV5-6 to TRBJ2-4, with TRBD2 identical over 10 bases. Germline CDR1 and CDR2: SGHDT and YYEEEE. This CDR3 region has 16 residues. Trimming took 5 bases from V and 6 from J; bases not matched to a gene: 11. Here the CDR3 reads CASSSRLAGLGNIQYF. The CDR3 DNA is TGTGCCAGCAGTTCCCGACTAGCGGGTCTGGGAAACATTCAGTACTTC.

The chain couples TRBV10-3 to TRBJ2-2; D may be TRBD2 (7 bases). CDR3 length: 16 amino acids. CDR1 ENHRY and CDR2 SYGVKD come from the germline V gene. V lost 6 bases and J lost 5, with 19 bases in between. The chain's CDR3 is CAIRKGGAVWTGELFF. The CDR3 DNA reads TGTGCCATCAGGAAGGGGGGGGCCGTGTGGACCGGGGAGCTGTTTTTT.

DNA for the CDR3: TGCGCCAGCAGCCAAGGACAGGGGCTAAATGAGCAGTTCTTC. Protein product: CASSQGQGLNEQFF. The V and J genes are TRBV4-3 and TRBJ2-1, with 8 bases aligning to TRBD1. V trimming: 1 base; J trimming: 7 bases; junction bases outside the gene matches: 3. The CDR3 covers 14 residues. CDR1 is LGHNA and CDR2 is YSLEER in the germline V gene.

This clone turned up a few times. The chain is built from TRBV7-2 and TRBJ1-1, with D possibly TRBD1 on 5 matching bases. Deletions cut 1 base from V and 7 bases from J, with 10 bases between. This CDR3 has 13 residues. Per germline, CDR1 SGHTA and CDR2 FQGNSA. In DNA form, the CDR3 reads TGTGCCAGCAGCTTAGATCGGGGGGGTGAAGCTTTCTTT. Protein: CASSLDRGGEAFF.

This chain links TRBV4-2 with TRBJ2-7, with 12 bases aligning to TRBD2. The germline gives CDR1 LGHNA, CDR2 YNFKEQ. V lost 4 bases and J lost 0; bases outside the gene matches: 7. The CDR3 spans 17 residues. The CDR3 region is CASSPPTSGGSSYEQYF. The CDR3 bases are TGTGCCAGCAGCCCCCCGACTAGCGGGGGAAGCTCCTACGAGCAGTACTTC.

V usage is TRBV11-1 and J usage is TRBJ1-2; 8 bases are a match to TRBD1. V gave up 3 bases and J gave up 2 bases; unmatched junction bases: 5. The CDR3 consists of 15 residues. Germline-derived CDR1 and CDR2 are SGHAT and FQDESV (reference sequence). CDR3 DNA sequence: TGTGCCAGCAGCTTGGAACAGGGGGACAACTATGGCTACACCTTC. Its translation is CASSLEQGDNYGYTF.

The J gene is TRBJ2-7, the V gene TRBV19; 8 positions agree with TRBD2. J was trimmed by 5 bases and V by 4 bases; bases with no gene match: 7. The CDR3 loop spans 14 amino acids. Germline V gene data show CDR1 as LNHDA and CDR2 as SQIVND (reference sequence). DNA for the CDR3: TGTGCCAGTAGTACGGGGGGGATGAGGGACGAGCAGTACTTC. Its translation: CASSTGGMRDEQYF.

This chain joins TRBV4-3 and TRBJ1-6; 7 bases align to TRBD1. Per germline, CDR1 LGHNA and CDR2 YSLEER. The CDR3 has 15 residues. Trimming took 2 bases from V and 10 from J; bases not matched to a gene: 8. CDR3 loop: CASSQRQGEWSPLHF. CDR3 DNA sequence: TGCGCCAGCAGCCAACGACAGGGTGAATGGTCACCCCTCCACTTT.

The rearrangement joins TRBV7-2 to TRBJ2-1; 9 bases agree with TRBD2. J was trimmed by 9 bases and V by 5 bases; bases with no gene match: 11. Looked up from germline, CDR1 is SGHTA and CDR2 is FQGNSA. The CDR3 is made up of 15 amino acids. This CDR3 is CASSKGDSGRAEQFF. CDR3 in DNA: TGTGCCAGCAGCAAAGGCGATAGCGGGAGAGCTGAGCAGTTCTTC.

This clone was found once. The chain recombines TRBV10-3 with TRBJ2-2, with 8 bases matching TRBD2. The V gene's germline CDR1 is ENHRY and CDR2 SYGVKD. V lost 7 bases, J lost 4 bases, and 2 bases stayed unmatched. The CDR3 is 13 residues long. The CDR3 DNA sequence: TGTGCCATCAAGCGGGAGAGCACCGGGGAGCTGTTTTTT. This codes for CAIKRESTGELFF.